This T cell receptor beta chain emerged from a study of blood T cell repertoires in COVID-19. Profiled with immunoSEQ multiplex PCR; TCRdb holds only in-frame clones, not every one. The repertoire holds under 300,000 clones, with approximately 90% as singletons. Germline CDR1 and CDR2: SGHDT and YYEEEE. The CDR3 covers 17 residues. V trimming: 3 bases; J trimming: 6 bases; junction bases outside the gene matches: 13. The receptor was derived from a middle-aged woman who had recovered from COVID-19. Sequencing was carried out using peripheral blood. J is TRBJ1-4 and V is TRBV5-6; 8 nucleotides align to TRBD1. The CDR3 DNA is TGTGCCAGCAGCTCTAGATACAGGGGGGTAATTGATGAAAAACTGTTTTTT. Translation gives CASSSRYRGVIDEKLFF.